This T cell receptor beta chain is from a study of T cells in localized non-small cell lung cancer. General observations from the study: Only one tumor region was sequenced, so heterogeneity remains possible. An association was observed between higher blood T cell density and longer overall survival.

Clones were read by immunoSEQ multiplex PCR, and TCRdb kept only the in-frame ones, dropping some. This sample has roughly 9,900 clones, with about 73% found just once. Turning to this clone: Its matching antigen is unknown.

V was clipped by 0 bases and J by 0 bases, with 8 bases between them. Germline V gene data show CDR1 as MGHRA and CDR2 as YSYEKL. The CDR3 has 16 residues. The origin of this receptor is a male donor at least 60 years old with stage I lung adenocarcinoma. Specimen: peripheral blood, collected before any cancer treatment. The rearrangement joins TRBV4-1 to TRBJ1-4; D unresolved. CDR3 amino acids: CASSQETAATNEKLFF. The CDR3 DNA is TGCGCCAGCAGCCAAGAAACAGCTGCAACTAATGAAAAACTGTTTTTT.